This T cell receptor (beta chain) was recorded in a study of cytomegalovirus exposure and HLA in healthy donors. Study-level information: Earlier sequencing of about 179 million T cells yielded 100 million to 120 million unique TCR beta sequences. As released early, the data held 70 million to 100 million unique TCRs from HLA-typed donors.

Both 60 Vbeta primers and 13 Jbeta primers went into the PCR. Profiled with immunoSEQ multiplex PCR; TCRdb holds only in-frame clones, not every one. Counted here are 220,000 or so clones, 70% to 80% occurring once; the ten biggest clones make up 1.8%. The germline V gene encodes CDR1 SGHTA and CDR2 FQGNSA. V gave up 10 bases and J gave up 1 base, with 22 bases separating them. CDR3 length: 17 amino acids. The rearrangement uses TRBV7-2 and TRBJ2-2; TRBD2 might be the D (7 bases). Sequences were obtained from PBMCs. The sequence derives from a young woman in good health and CMV-seronegative. CDR3 amino acids: CANIGGGGRMNTGELFF. CDR3 nucleotides: TGTGCCAATATCGGAGGGGGAGGGAGGATGAACACCGGGGAGCTGTTTTTT. The whole variable domain, filled in from reference TRBV7-2 and TRBJ2-2, reads GAGVSQSPSNKVTEKGKDVELRCDPISGHTALYWYRQSLGQGLEFLIYFQGNSAPDKSGLPSDRFSAERTGGSVSTLTIQRTQQEDSAVYLCANIGGGGRMNTGELFFGEGSRLTVL.